This T cell receptor (beta chain) was recorded in a study of OX40 agonist ivuxolimab in advanced cancers. Overall study context: Dosing consisted of intravenous ivuxolimab at 0.01 to 10 mg/kg every 2 weeks. The dose-escalation cohort was about 87% male, with a mean age of about 60 years, ranging about 23 to 80. General study findings and limits: Expanded clones tended on average to be more numerous among CD8+ T cells than CD4+. Doses of 0.1 to 3.0 mg/kg were accompanied by clonal expansion of CD4+ and CD8+ blood T cells by week 6.

Regarding this clone: Its target is not known.

Assay: immunoSEQ multiplex PCR; the TCRdb copy retains only in-frame clones and omits some. Among 70,000 or so clones, roughly 87% were seen once, and the ten largest hold roughly 2.5%. This CDR3 region has 14 residues. Germline CDR1 MGHRA, CDR2 YSYEKL. Trimming removed 1 base from V and 6 bases from J, with 9 bases in between. This sequence originates from an adult with an advanced solid tumor such as melanoma, head and neck, liver or kidney cancer. Sequencing was performed on CD4+ or CD8+ T cells sorted from blood, taken in a trial of the OX40 agonist ivuxolimab. The chain employs TRBV4-1 and TRBJ2-2; no clear D gene. The CDR3, as DNA: TGCGCCAGCAGCCAAGCCAGAGGTGCCGGGGAGCTGTTTTTT. Protein: CASSQARGAGELFF.